The 30 T cell receptor beta chains below were found in one sample sequenced in a study of blood T cell repertoires in COVID-19. The table came from immunoSEQ multiplex PCR; TCRdb's copy has only in-frame clones and leaves some out. The sample has under 250,000 clones; 80% to 95% are singletons. Sequencing input: peripheral blood. Receptor source: a man between 60 and 70 years old with COVID-19, enrolled during active disease.

Of note for this clone: Other DNA sequences in this specimen translate into the identical CDR3. The chain has TRBV9 and TRBJ1-2, with 9 positions matching TRBD1. Germline CDR1 SGDLS, CDR2 YYNGEE. The CDR3 length is 13 residues. The trim removed 3 bases at V and 8 bases at J, leaving 5 bases unmatched. The CDR3 bases are TGTGCCAGCAGCGCGGGACAGGGAGACGGCTACACCTTC. Protein sequence: CASSAGQGDGYTF.

Turning to this clone: This same CDR3 is encoded by further DNA sequences in the sample. CDR3 region: CASSLQGANTEAFF. The CDR3 nucleotides read TGTGCCAGCAGCCTACAGGGGGCGAACACTGAAGCTTTCTTT. The rearrangement joins TRBV5-4 to TRBJ1-1, with TRBD1 identical over 9 bases. J lost 1 base, V lost 4 bases, and 2 bases had no gene match. The CDR3 extends over 14 amino acids. Germline assignment: CDR1 SGHNT and CDR2 YYREEE (reference sequence).

The chain joins TRBV6-5 to TRBJ1-1; 9 bases match TRBD1. The CDR3 is 14 residues long. Germline trimming cut 6 bases from V and 4 bases from J; bases unmatched to any gene: 6. Germline V lookup: CDR1 MNHEY, CDR2 SVGAGI. Here the CDR3 reads CASSGRQGVTEAFF. For the CDR3, the DNA is TGTGCCAGCAGCGGTAGACAGGGGGTCACTGAAGCTTTCTTT.

The CDR3 coding sequence is TGTGCCAGCACTGGGACTAGTAGACACGAGCAGTACTTC. It specifies CASTGTSRHEQYF. The rearrangement uses TRBV28 and TRBJ2-7; TRBD2 matches at 8 bases. Trimming removed 7 bases from V and 5 bases from J; junction bases left unmatched: 7. The germline V gene has CDR1 MDHEN and CDR2 SYDVKM. This CDR3 region has 13 residues.

The rearrangement uses TRBV7-8 and TRBJ2-1, with D unresolved. The CDR3 consists of 14 residues. Trimming pared 0 bases from V and 8 bases from J, leaving 11 bases between. Looked up from germline, CDR1 is SGHVS and CDR2 is FQNEAQ. The CDR3 DNA reads TGTGCCAGCAGCTTAGCACGTCTATTCGATGAGCAGTTCTTC. This gives the protein CASSLARLFDEQFF. The full variable domain, its missing parts supplied by reference TRBV7-8 and TRBJ2-1, is GAGVSQSPRYKVAKRGQDVALRCDPISGHVSLFWYQQALGQGPEFLTYFQNEAQLDKSGLPSDRFFAERPEGSVSTLKIQRTQQEDSAVYLCASSLARLFDEQFFGPGTRLTVL.

This clone was found a few times. This chain connects TRBV21-1 to TRBJ2-7; the table's D gene call, TRBD1, was not cross checked with the DNA. TRBV21-1 is flagged as a pseudogene. The CDR3 covers 15 residues. As DNA, the CDR3 is TGTGCCAGCAGCGCCCGGGACAGGGTCTCCTACGAGCAGTACTTC. Translating gives CASSARDRVSYEQYF.

The V gene is TRBV6-2 or TRBV6-3, the J gene TRBJ2-1, with TRBD2 matching over 14 bases. The V gene end was trimmed by 4 bases and the J gene end by 6 bases; junction bases not matched to a gene: 5. The germline gives CDR1 MNHEY, CDR2 SVGEGT. The CDR3 is made up of 16 amino acids. The CDR3 loop is CASSSWTSGRSNEQFF. The CDR3 DNA reads TGTGCCAGCAGTTCGTGGACTAGCGGGAGGAGCAATGAGCAGTTCTTC.

This chain joins TRBV14 and TRBJ2-2; 10 bases map to TRBD2. This CDR3 comprises 15 residues. The ends lost 0 bases at V and 9 bases at J; junction bases unmatched: 4. From germline, CDR1 is SGHDN and CDR2 FVKESK. The CDR3 sequence: CASSQDLAGVRELFF. The CDR3 DNA is TGTGCCAGCAGCCAAGACCTAGCGGGAGTCCGGGAGCTGTTTTTT.

The V gene is TRBV28, the J gene TRBJ1-1; possibly TRBD1 for D (5 bases). There are 15 residues in the CDR3. V lost 6 bases and J 8 bases, leaving 22 bases between the germline ends. Germline CDR1 reads MDHEN; CDR2 reads SYDVKM. The CDR3 nucleotides are TGTGCCAGCAGGGGATACGCGGACACAACTTGGGAAGCTTTCTTT. Translated: CASRGYADTTWEAFF.

This sequence joins TRBV19 and TRBJ2-7; D possibly corresponds to TRBD2 (6 bases). The CDR3 contains 17 residues. With 3 bases removed from V and 2 bases from J, the gap between germline ends came to 20 bases. Germline V lookup: CDR1 LNHDA, CDR2 SQIVND (reference sequence). The CDR3 DNA follows: TGTGCCAGTAGTATCACTAGCAGGGCTAATTATCCCTACGAGCAGTACTTC. Its protein is CASSITSRANYPYEQYF. Looking up the rest from reference TRBV19 and TRBJ2-7 gives the full variable domain: DGGITQSPKYLFRKEGQNVTLSCEQNLNHDAMYWYRQDPGQGLRLIYYSQIVNDFQKGDIAEGYSVSREKKESFPLTVTSAQKNPTAFYLCASSITSRANYPYEQYFGPGTRLTVT.

The gene calls are TRBV7-8 and TRBJ2-1; 10 nucleotides line up with TRBD2. V lost 1 base and J lost 6; bases outside the gene matches: 6. Germline CDR1 SGHVS, CDR2 FQNEAQ. This CDR3 spans 16 amino acids. CDR3 DNA sequence: TGTGCCAGCAGCTTAGGGCTAGCGGGAGTCCTCAATGAGCAGTTCTTC. It codes for CASSLGLAGVLNEQFF.

This clone has just one count. The V and J genes are TRBV4-3 and TRBJ2-1, with TRBD2 matching over 10 bases. Per germline, CDR1 LGHNA and CDR2 YSLEER. After removal of 0 bases from V and 6 bases from J, the junction contained 2 bases not matched to a gene. The CDR3 is 15 residues long. This chain's CDR3 is CASSQDTSGVNEQFF. DNA of the CDR3: TGCGCCAGCAGCCAAGATACTAGCGGGGTCAATGAGCAGTTCTTC.

The CDR3 loop is CASSLTGFRTGELFF. For the CDR3, the DNA is TGTGCCAGCAGTTTGACAGGCTTTCGGACCGGGGAGCTGTTTTTT. The V gene is TRBV28, the J gene TRBJ2-2, with D possibly matching TRBD1 (6 bases). Trimming stripped 3 bases from V and 5 bases from J, with 13 bases between. CDR1 and CDR2 from the germline V gene are MDHEN and SYDVKM. The CDR3 loop spans 15 amino acids.

The J gene is TRBJ1-4, the V gene TRBV11-2; 8 bases are a match to TRBD1. Germline CDR1 SGHAT, CDR2 FQNNGV. V lost 2 bases and J lost 13; bases outside the gene matches: 9. This CDR3 is 14 amino acids long. The DNA of the CDR3 is TGTGCCAGCAGCTTAAGCCAGGGGGCTGGTTTACTGTTTTTT. It yields the protein CASSLSQGAGLLFF.

The rearrangement links TRBV11-2 to TRBJ2-3; the match to TRBD2 covers 11 bases. This CDR3 has 16 residues. The germline V gene encodes CDR1 SGHAT and CDR2 FQNNGV. Trimming took 1 base from V and 1 from J; bases not matched to a gene: 1. CDR3 in amino acids: CASSLGGLAGTDTQYF. In nucleotides, the CDR3 is TGTGCCAGCAGCTTAGGGGGACTAGCGGGCACAGATACGCAGTATTTT.

The chain couples TRBV11-2 to TRBJ1-3, with D possibly TRBD1 on 5 matching bases. The CDR3 runs 16 residues. Trimming cost V 5 bases and J 0 bases, with 14 bases left between them. The germline V gene encodes CDR1 SGHAT and CDR2 FQNNGV. The CDR3 region is CASSPVGRPSGNTIYF. The CDR3 DNA reads as TGTGCCAGCAGCCCAGTGGGGCGACCCTCTGGAAACACCATATATTTT.

CDR3 DNA: TGCGCCAGCAGCTTGGAGGGACTCCAAGGAGAGCAGTACTTC. Protein sequence: CASSLEGLQGEQYF. The rearrangement uses TRBV5-1 and TRBJ2-7; D perhaps matches TRBD2 (6 bases). This CDR3 is 14 amino acids long. V was trimmed by 0 bases and J by 7 bases, leaving 14 bases between them. CDR1 and CDR2 from the germline V gene are SGHRS and YFSETQ.

In this sample, this clone turned up once. The genes are TRBV5-1 and TRBJ1-3, with D maybe TRBD1 (5 bases). The CDR3 consists of 17 residues. Germline CDR1 and CDR2: SGHRS and YFSETQ. V dropped 0 bases and J dropped 0 bases, with 13 bases sitting between them. The CDR3 nucleotides read TGCGCCAGCAGCTTGGCGACAGCTAGGTTCTCTGGAAACACCATATATTTT. Protein sequence: CASSLATARFSGNTIYF.

The J gene is TRBJ1-1, the V gene TRBV5-1, with D possibly matching TRBD1 (6 bases). The CDR3 covers 14 residues. V shed 0 bases and J shed 6 bases, with 12 bases lying between them. CDR1 is SGHRS, CDR2 YFSETQ, per germline. The chain's CDR3 is CASSLEQGRAEAFF. The CDR3 nucleotides are TGCGCCAGCAGCTTGGAACAGGGAAGGGCTGAAGCTTTCTTT.

CDR3 amino acids: CASSQDRAGGSQPQHF. CDR3 DNA sequence: TGCGCCAGCAGCCAAGATAGGGCAGGGGGTAGTCAGCCCCAGCATTTT. The chain links TRBV4-1 to TRBJ1-5; 7 positions agree with TRBD1. CDR3 length equals 16 residues. Per the germline V gene, CDR1 is MGHRA and CDR2 is YSYEKL. V shed 0 bases, J shed 6 bases, and the junction held 8 bases outside the gene matches.

The chain employs TRBV4-1 and TRBJ1-5; 8 nucleotides line up with TRBD1. After removal of 6 bases from V and 7 bases from J, the junction contained 8 bases not matched to a gene. There are 14 residues in the CDR3. Looked up from germline, CDR1 is MGHRA and CDR2 is YSYEKL. CDR3 sequence: CASSPDRGRQPQHF. The CDR3 nucleotides read TGCGCCAGCAGTCCCGACAGGGGAAGGCAGCCCCAGCATTTT.

The rearrangement uses TRBV27 and TRBJ1-5; TRBD1 matches 8 bases. Looked up from germline, CDR1 is MNHEY and CDR2 is SMNVEV (reference sequence). V shed 2 bases, J shed 6 bases, and the junction held 9 bases outside the gene matches. This CDR3 spans 16 amino acids. The CDR3 DNA reads as TGTGCCAGCAGTTTAACAGGGGGGGACTTAGGTCAGCCCCAGCATTTT. Amino acids: CASSLTGGDLGQPQHF.

The chain links TRBV19 to TRBJ1-1, with D perhaps matching TRBD1 (5 bases). Deletions cut 7 bases from V and 1 base from J, with 10 bases between. The CDR3 is 13 amino acids. CDR1 is LNHDA and CDR2 is SQIVND in the germline V gene (reference sequence). The CDR3 spells CASTTGPNTEAFF. CDR3 coding DNA: TGTGCCAGTACCACAGGCCCGAACACTGAAGCTTTCTTT.

This clone appeared once. The chain carries TRBV15 and TRBJ2-3, with 9 bases fitting TRBD2. J was trimmed by 5 bases and V by 0 bases; bases with no gene match: 12. Looked up from germline, CDR1 is LNHNV and CDR2 is YYDKDF (reference sequence). The CDR3 runs to 18 residues. CDR3 DNA: TGTGCCACCAGCAGAGATCTTTCGGGGACTAGCAGGGGAGATACGCAGTATTTT. Translating gives CATSRDLSGTSRGDTQYF.

The chain has TRBV25-1 and TRBJ1-2, with 7 bases lining up with TRBD1. The CDR3 covers 17 residues. Germline assignment: CDR1 MGHDK and CDR2 SYGVNS. Trimming took 6 bases from V and 1 from J; bases not matched to a gene: 14. The chain's CDR3 is CASSRRGGRVGNYGYTF. The CDR3 nucleotides read TGTGCCAGCAGCAGAAGAGGGGGCAGGGTGGGTAACTATGGCTACACCTTC.

This clone was observed once. This chain uses TRBV18 with TRBJ1-2; D perhaps matches TRBD1 (5 bases). Germline values: CDR1 KGHSH, CDR2 LQKENI. The CDR3 is 13 amino acids. Between the trimmed V and J ends, which lost 0 bases and 3 bases, there was a span of 5 bases. In DNA form, the CDR3 reads TGTGCCAGCTCACCACCGACAGACTATGGCTACACCTTC. Translating it yields CASSPPTDYGYTF.

This clone was detected only once. The chain has TRBV5-4 and TRBJ1-1, with D tentatively TRBD1 (6 bases). The V gene lost 0 bases and the J gene lost 0 bases, with 9 bases spanning the gap. The CDR3 has 15 residues. Germline V gene sequence: CDR1 SGHNT, CDR2 YYREEE (reference sequence). The CDR3 DNA reads TGTGCCAGCAGCTTGGGTGGGGGCATGAACACTGAAGCTTTCTTT. Amino acids: CASSLGGGMNTEAFF.

J is TRBJ1-5 and V is TRBV19; 8 bases agree with TRBD1. The CDR3 is 13 residues long. After removal of 8 bases from V and 5 bases from J, the junction contained 5 bases not matched to a gene. Germline CDR1 reads LNHDA; CDR2 reads SQIVND (reference sequence). The CDR3 here is CASWTGSHQPQHF. In DNA form, the CDR3 reads TGTGCCAGTTGGACAGGGTCCCATCAGCCCCAGCATTTT.

The rearrangement joins TRBV5-5 to TRBJ1-6; TRBD1 agrees at 8 bases. V shed 5 bases and J 6 bases; nucleotides not matched to a gene: 4. Germline assignment: CDR1 SGHKS and CDR2 YYEKEE (reference sequence). The CDR3 has 14 amino acids. CDR3 amino acids: CASRTDRVNSPLHF. The CDR3 DNA sequence: TGTGCCAGCAGGACGGACAGGGTTAATTCACCCCTCCACTTT.

The chain is built from TRBV9 and TRBJ1-1; possible D gene TRBD1, 6 bases. CDR1 and CDR2 from the germline V gene are SGDLS and YYNGEE. V shed 4 bases and J shed 0 bases, with 13 bases lying between them. The CDR3 loop spans 15 amino acids. CDR3 amino acids: CASSPRGQMNTEAFF. CDR3 nucleotide sequence: TGTGCCAGCAGCCCGAGGGGACAAATGAACACTGAAGCTTTCTTT.